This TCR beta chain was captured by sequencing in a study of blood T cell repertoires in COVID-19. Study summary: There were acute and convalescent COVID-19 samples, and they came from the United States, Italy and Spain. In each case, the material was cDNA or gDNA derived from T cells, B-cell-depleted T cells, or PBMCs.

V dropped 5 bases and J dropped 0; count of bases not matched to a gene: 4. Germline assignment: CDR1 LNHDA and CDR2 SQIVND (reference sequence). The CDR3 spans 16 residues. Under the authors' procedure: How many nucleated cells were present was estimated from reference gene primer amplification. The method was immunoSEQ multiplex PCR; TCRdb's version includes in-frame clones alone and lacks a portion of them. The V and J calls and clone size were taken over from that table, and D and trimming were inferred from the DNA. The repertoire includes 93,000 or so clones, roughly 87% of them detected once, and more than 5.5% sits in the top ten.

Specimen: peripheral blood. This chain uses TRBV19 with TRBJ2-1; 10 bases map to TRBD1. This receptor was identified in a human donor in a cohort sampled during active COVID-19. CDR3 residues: CASSGQGVSSYNEQFF. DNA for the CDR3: TGTGCCAGTAGTGGACAGGGGGTCAGCTCCTACAATGAGCAGTTCTTC.